This TCR beta chain derives from a study of blood T cell repertoires in COVID-19 (dated by TCRdb to between 2020 and 2021). As for the study more broadly: Samples covering the acute and convalescent phases of COVID-19 were provided by collaborators in the United States, Italy and Spain. HLA class I and class II types, where available, came from metadata supplied by the sample provider rather than from assay-based typing. Samples were obtained from the ongoing ImmuneRACE study (first 160 participants) and from 1,000 to 1,500 subjects provided by 6 global collaborators. The material from the prospective study consisted of cDNA or gDNA derived from T cells, B-cell-depleted T cells, or PBMCs. Sample metadata almost always included a de-identified subject ID, COVID-19 status, age in years and sex. The repertoires were released in a freely available public database intended as a resource for research on the immune response to SARS-CoV-2. The dataset comprised deeply sampled blood TCRbeta repertoires from subjects exposed to, actively infected with, or recovered from COVID-19. The investigation overall reported the following: How much clinical and demographic metadata was included differed by source and by participant, and the metadata was provided uncurated.

The immunoSEQ Assay, a bias-controlled multiplex PCR, was used to amplify TCRbeta CDR3 regions from genomic DNA. The study's own analysis went as follows. The number of nucleated cells in each sample was estimated by amplification of reference gene primers within the assay. Sequence reads were collapsed and filtered to measure the absolute abundance of every unique TCRbeta CDR3 rearrangement. Productive Simpson clonality was computed per sample as the square root of Simpson's diversity index over productive rearrangements. TCRdb mirrors the immuneACCESS table, restricted to in-frame sequences. Some clones are absent from its copies; in checked studies, under half trace to an unresolved V gene, and the reason for the others is unknown. From that table come the V and J calls and clone size; the DNA was used to work out D and trimming. The sample has roughly 180,000 clones on record, about 88% of them singletons. The ten largest clones add up to more than 5% of the sample.

Its CDR3 holds 13 amino acids, cysteine through phenylalanine. The kept DNA is CDR3 alone, 39 bases in frame from the first base. V lost 8 bases and J lost 4 bases; the stretch between them is 14 bases long. According to the germline V gene, CDR1 reads ENHRY and CDR2 reads SYGVKD. At one collaborating source in Seattle, patients were enrolled during active infection and were followed longitudinally through the course of disease. Each collaborating institution followed its own protocols to collect whole blood in K2EDTA tubes. For TCRbeta analysis, collaborators shipped samples in one of three forms: frozen whole blood, isolated PBMCs, or DNA extracted from either of those sample types. In the case of this clone: What this receptor recognizes is not known. No base qualities exist here, and no much larger clone lies one base off it.

The sequence is built from TRBV10-3 and TRBJ1-1; TRBD1 could be the D gene, as 6 bases match. The TCR originated in a woman between 50 and 59 years old with COVID-19, enrolled during active disease. The material sequenced was peripheral blood. The DNA sequence is given as TGTGCCATCGCCCCCCTACAGGGCACTGAAGCTTTCTTT. This codes for CAIAPLQGTEAFF.